This T cell receptor beta chain was captured in a study of blood T cell repertoires in COVID-19 (dated by TCRdb to the early 2020s). About the study as a whole: Samples covering the acute and convalescent phases of COVID-19 were provided by collaborators in the United States, Italy and Spain. The material from the prospective study consisted of cDNA or gDNA derived from T cells, B-cell-depleted T cells, or PBMCs. The dataset comprised deeply sampled blood TCRbeta repertoires from subjects exposed to, actively infected with, or recovered from COVID-19. The repertoires were released in a freely available public database meant as a resource for research on the immune response to SARS-CoV-2. Samples came from the ongoing ImmuneRACE study (first 160 participants) plus 1,254 subjects from 6 global collaborators. Nearly every sample came with metadata listing a de-identified subject ID, COVID-19 status, age in years and sex. Where available, HLA class I and class II types were taken from metadata supplied by the sample provider and were not determined by assay-based typing. Broad study findings and their caveats: The quantity of clinical and demographic metadata differed by source and by participant and was supplied without curation.

The immunoSEQ Assay, a bias-controlled multiplex PCR, was used to amplify TCRbeta CDR3 regions from genomic DNA. In the source study's methods: Nucleated cell counts per sample were estimated from amplification of reference gene primers within the assay. Sequence reads were collapsed and filtered to measure the absolute abundance of every unique TCRbeta CDR3 rearrangement. For each sample, productive Simpson clonality was calculated as the square root of Simpson's diversity index over productive rearrangements. TCRdb provides this immuneACCESS table in a form limited to in-frame rearrangements. Some clones are lacking; in checked studies, under half of them reflect an unresolved V gene, and why the rest are absent is not known. V, J and clone size are those of that table, while D and trimming were read from the DNA. Present in this sample are some 93,000 clones, around 88% of which were seen just once. 15% to 20% of the sample is held by the ten biggest clonotypes.

The collaborating institutions used their own protocols to collect whole blood in K2EDTA tubes. For TCRbeta analysis, collaborator samples were shipped as frozen whole blood, as isolated PBMCs, or as DNA extracted from either sample type. Points on this clone: No cognate antigen has been identified for it. The sample holds no much larger clone one base away, and base qualities are not on file.

The junction carries 17 bases between V and J, which are trimmed by 1 base and 5 bases respectively. The CDR3 numbers 16 residues from cysteine through phenylalanine. The entry retains the CDR3 DNA only, 48 bases that are in frame from base 1. From the germline V gene, CDR1 is SGHVS and CDR2 is FNYEAQ. The receptor's source is an elderly woman with acute or convalescent COVID-19. The specimen sequenced was peripheral blood. The sequence is built from TRBV7-6 and TRBJ1-2; the best D guess is TRBD1, with 6 bases matching. This receptor has the CDR3 CASSLGTPKGGYGYTF. The nucleotide sequence reads as follows: TGTGCCAGCAGCTTAGGCACCCCCAAGGGGGGGTATGGCTACACCTTC. Outside the CDR3, residues come from the reference TRBV7-6 and TRBJ1-2 proteins, so the full variable domain is: GAGVSQSPRYKVTKRGQDVALRCDPISGHVSLYWYRQALGQGPEFLTYFNYEAQQDKSGLPNDRFSAERPEGSISTLTIQRTEQRDSAMYRCASSLGTPKGGYGYTFGSGTRLTVV.